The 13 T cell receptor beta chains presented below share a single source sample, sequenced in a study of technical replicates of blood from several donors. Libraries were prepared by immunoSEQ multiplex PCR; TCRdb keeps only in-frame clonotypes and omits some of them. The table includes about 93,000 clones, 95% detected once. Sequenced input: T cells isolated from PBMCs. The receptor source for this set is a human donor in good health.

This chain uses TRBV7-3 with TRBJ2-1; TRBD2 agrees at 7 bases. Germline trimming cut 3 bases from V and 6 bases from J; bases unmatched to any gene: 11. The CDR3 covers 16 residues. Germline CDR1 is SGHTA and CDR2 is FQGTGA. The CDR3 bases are TGTGCCAGCAGCTTGCCGTGGCGGGGGTCGGGCAATGAGCAGTTCTTC. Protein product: CASSLPWRGSGNEQFF.

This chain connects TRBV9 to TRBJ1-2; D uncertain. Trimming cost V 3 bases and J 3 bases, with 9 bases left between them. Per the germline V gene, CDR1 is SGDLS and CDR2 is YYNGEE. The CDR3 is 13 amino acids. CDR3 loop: CASSGGWDYGYTF. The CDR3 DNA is TGTGCCAGCAGCGGCGGGTGGGACTATGGCTACACCTTC.

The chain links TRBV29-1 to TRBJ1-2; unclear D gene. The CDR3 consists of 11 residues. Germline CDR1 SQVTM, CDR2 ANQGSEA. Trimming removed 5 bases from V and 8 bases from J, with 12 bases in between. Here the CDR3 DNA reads TGCAGCGTTTGGACTGGCGACGGCTACACCTTC. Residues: CSVWTGDGYTF. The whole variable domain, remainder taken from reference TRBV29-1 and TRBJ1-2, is SAVISQKPSRDICQRGTSLTIQCQVDSQVTMMFWYRQQPGQSLTLIATANQGSEATYESGFVIDKFPISRPNLTFSTLTVSNMSPEDSSIYLCSVWTGDGYTFGSGTRLTVV.

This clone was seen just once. DNA of the CDR3: TGTGCCAGCAGTGGGGGAGACGAGCAGTACTTC. Translated, it gives CASSGGDEQYF. The J gene is TRBJ2-7, the V gene TRBV2; a possible D gene is TRBD2 (5 bases). Trimming removed 4 bases at V and 5 bases at J, with 6 bases between. The V gene's germline CDR1 is SNHLY and CDR2 FYNNEI. This CDR3 contains 11 residues. Variable domain in full (rest from reference TRBV2 and TRBJ2-7): EPEVTQTPSHQVTQMGQEVILRCVPISNHLYFYWYRQILGQKVEFLVSFYNNEISEKSEIFDDQFSVERPDGSNFTLKIRSTKLEDSAMYFCASSGGDEQYFGPGTRLTVT.

CDR3 DNA: TGTGCCAGCAGTTTCTCCGGGACAGGAACTAATGAAAAACTGTTTTTT. Translation gives CASSFSGTGTNEKLFF. The chain couples TRBV27 to TRBJ1-4, with TRBD1 matching over 8 bases. CDR3 length: 16 residues. V lost 3 bases and J lost 1; bases outside the gene matches: 4. Germline CDR1 MNHEY, CDR2 SMNVEV (reference sequence).

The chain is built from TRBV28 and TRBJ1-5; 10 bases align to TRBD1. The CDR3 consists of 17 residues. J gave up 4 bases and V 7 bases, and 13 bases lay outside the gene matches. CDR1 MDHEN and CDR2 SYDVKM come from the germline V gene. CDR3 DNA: TGTGCCAGCAAAACTAGGACAGGGGGATTATGGAATCAGCCCCAGCATTTT. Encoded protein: CASKTRTGGLWNQPQHF.

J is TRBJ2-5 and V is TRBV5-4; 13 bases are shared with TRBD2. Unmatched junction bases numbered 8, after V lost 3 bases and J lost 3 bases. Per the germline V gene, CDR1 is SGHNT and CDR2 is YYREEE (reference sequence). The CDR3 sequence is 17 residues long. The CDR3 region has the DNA TGTGCCAGCAGCTGGGGACTAGCGGGGTTGGGCGAAGAGACCCAGTACTTC. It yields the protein CASSWGLAGLGEETQYF.

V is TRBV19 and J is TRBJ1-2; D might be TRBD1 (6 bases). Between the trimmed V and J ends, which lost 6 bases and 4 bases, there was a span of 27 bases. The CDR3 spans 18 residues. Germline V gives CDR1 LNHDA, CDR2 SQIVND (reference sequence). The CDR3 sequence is CASSRPAGNRDIGYGYTF. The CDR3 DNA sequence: TGTGCCAGTAGCCGACCGGCCGGCAACAGGGATATAGGCTATGGCTACACCTTC.

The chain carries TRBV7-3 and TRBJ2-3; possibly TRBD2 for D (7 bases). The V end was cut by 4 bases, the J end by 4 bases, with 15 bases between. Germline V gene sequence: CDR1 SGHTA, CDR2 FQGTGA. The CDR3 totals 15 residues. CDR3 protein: CASSSGGPGPDTQYF. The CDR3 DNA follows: TGTGCCAGCAGCTCCGGGGGGCCGGGGCCAGATACGCAGTATTTT.

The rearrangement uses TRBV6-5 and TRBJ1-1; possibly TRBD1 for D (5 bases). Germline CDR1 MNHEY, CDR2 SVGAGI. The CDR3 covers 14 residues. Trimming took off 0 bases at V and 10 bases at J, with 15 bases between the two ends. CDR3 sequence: CASSYSFLGAGAFF. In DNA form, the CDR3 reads TGTGCCAGCAGTTACTCATTTTTAGGGGCAGGAGCTTTCTTT.

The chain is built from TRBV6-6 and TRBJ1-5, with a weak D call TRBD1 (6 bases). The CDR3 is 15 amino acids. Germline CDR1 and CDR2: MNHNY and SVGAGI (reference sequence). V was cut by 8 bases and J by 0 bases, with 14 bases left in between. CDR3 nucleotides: TGTGCCAGCGCCCGACAGGATTATAGCAATCAGCCCCAGCATTTT. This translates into CASARQDYSNQPQHF.

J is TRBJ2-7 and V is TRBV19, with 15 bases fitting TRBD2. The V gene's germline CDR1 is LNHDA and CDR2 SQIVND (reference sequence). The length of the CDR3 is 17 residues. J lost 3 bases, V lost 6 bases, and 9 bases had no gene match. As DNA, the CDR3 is TGTGCCAGTAGCCATTCCGGGACTAGCGGGGGGAACTACGAGCAGTACTTC. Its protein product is CASSHSGTSGGNYEQYF.

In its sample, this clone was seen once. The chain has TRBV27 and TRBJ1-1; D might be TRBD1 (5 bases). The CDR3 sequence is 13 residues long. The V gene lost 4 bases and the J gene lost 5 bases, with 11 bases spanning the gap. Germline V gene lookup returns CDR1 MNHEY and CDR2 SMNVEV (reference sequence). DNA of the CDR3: TGTGCCAGCAGTTGGGGGGGTTATACTGAAGCTTTCTTT. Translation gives CASSWGGYTEAFF.